The entry below gives a single T cell receptor (beta chain) sequence along with its context. The clone's antigen remains unknown. No much larger clonotype is one base removed from it; base qualities were not supplied. The record originates from a study of molecular identifiers for immune sequencing clone quantification listed by TCRdb under 2018. At the level of the whole study: For a replicate experiment, RNA from roughly 20,000 or 100,000 naive CD8 T cells was divided into five aliquots, and four of the five aliquots were sequenced. This methods study benchmarked molecular-identifier clustering-based TCR repertoire sequencing (MIDCIRS) and TCR RNA copy counting, using CD8 T cells to do so.

Findings and caveats that apply to the study as a whole: When barcode sub-clustering was omitted, TCR diversity was inflated by chimeric consensus sequences, with chimeras reaching as high as 47%. Modeling indicated about 3 TCR RNA copies recovered per cell, compared with about 9.4 by digital PCR, which implies a capture efficiency of approximately 30%. Spiked-in Jurkat TCR RNA equivalent to a single cell was reported to be detectable even among 850,000 to 1,000,000 naive CD8 T cells. Spiked-in Jurkat TCR RNA (around nine copies' worth), which is not part of the donor repertoire, was contained in the naive libraries. In CMV-specific effector cells, clones with more than 20 RNA copies contained over 97% of molecules, whereas in naive cells such clones contained under 1% of molecules. Highly expanded clone sizes could be underestimated if identical TCR molecules share a barcode.

The library relied on PCR. Data came from an Illumina HiSeq 4000. Bulk TCR libraries were prepared as previously described, using TCR primers listed in Table S5. The Qiagen AllPrep DNA/RNA kit was used to purify total RNA. Before any analysis, reads coming from multiple sequencing runs of the same library were combined into one pool. The original pipeline was this. Reads were retained only if an exact TCR constant sequence was present, and the retained reads were trimmed to 150 nt and grouped according to their 12-nt molecular barcodes. Reads in each barcode group were sub-clustered using a 15% Levenshtein threshold, and a quality-weighted consensus sequence was built for each RNA molecule. Non-functional sequences were discarded, and so were lower-count sequences lying one edit away from another sequence. Based on fitting two negative binomial distributions, any barcode sub-cluster with under 20% of the maximum read count was discarded. Using fastp at Q25 and MiXCR, TCRdb reprocessed the public reads and kept productive beta chains. CDR3 protein sequences are deduplicated, and each keeps its most common genes and DNA. What appears here as the V and J calls and clone size reflects TCRdb's work, not the paper's. This sample comprises about 510,000 distinct CDR3 sequences, about 21% of them detected only once. The ten largest clones capture around 0.84% of the sample.

Libraries of naive CD8 T cells were built from approximately 20,000 to 980,000 sorted cells, with 10%, 30% or 50% of the purified RNA used. Naive CD8 T cells, defined as CD8+CD4-CCR7+CD45RA+, were FACS-sorted into RLT Plus buffer on a BD FACSAria II. To test detection sensitivity, Jurkat RNA equivalent to about eleven TCR copies was spiked into samples of roughly 18,000-1,000,000 naive CD8 T cells. Enrichment of CD8 T cells was performed with RosetteSep CD8+ T Cell Enrichment Cocktail and Ficoll-Paque, after which ACK red cell lysis was carried out. Relative to germline, V is missing 4 bases and J is missing 3 bases, with 8 bases of the junction outside any gene match. CDR1 is given as SGHAT and CDR2 as FQNNGV, both from the germline V gene. The CDR3 starts with the cysteine, ends with the phenylalanine, and has 17 residues. The entry retains the CDR3 DNA only, 51 bases that are in frame from base 1.

The rearranged chain carries TRBV11-2 and TRBJ2-3; 12 bases in the middle match TRBD1. This clonotype was sampled from a human donor in good health. Some libraries in this study had Jurkat cell RNA spiked in. Sample: naive CD8+ T cells from blood, with Jurkat cell RNA spiked in. What the cell subset or site label conveys for this sample: FACS-sorted CD8+CD4-CCR7+CD45RA+ naive T cells. The CDR3 region reads CASSSPGTGGRTDTQYF. At the DNA level, the sequence is TGTGCCAGCAGCTCCCCCGGGACAGGGGGCCGAACAGATACGCAGTATTTT.